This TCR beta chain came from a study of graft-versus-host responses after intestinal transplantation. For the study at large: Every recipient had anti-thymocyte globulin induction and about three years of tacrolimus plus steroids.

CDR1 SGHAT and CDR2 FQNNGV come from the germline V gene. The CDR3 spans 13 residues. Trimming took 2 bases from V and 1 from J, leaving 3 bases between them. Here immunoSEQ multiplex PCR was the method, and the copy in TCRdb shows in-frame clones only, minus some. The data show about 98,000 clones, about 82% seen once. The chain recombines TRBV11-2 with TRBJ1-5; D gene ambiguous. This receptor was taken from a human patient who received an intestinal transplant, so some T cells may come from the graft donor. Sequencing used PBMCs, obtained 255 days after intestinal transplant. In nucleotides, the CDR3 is TGTGCCAGCAGCTTATGGAGCAATCAGCCCCAGCATTTT. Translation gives CASSLWSNQPQHF.